The 28 T cell receptor beta chains in this list originate from one sample, sequenced in a study of shared clonotypes between healthy human individuals. Selected positively for CCR7 and CD45RO-negative, naive CD8 cells excluded terminally differentiated effector memory CD45RA+ cells. Profiled with immunoSEQ multiplex PCR; TCRdb holds only in-frame clones, not every one. The sample lists approximately 810,000 clones, 80% to 95% occurring once. The source material was naive CD8+ T cells sorted from blood. Every receptor here comes from a man aged 25 to 40 in good health.

This chain joins TRBV5-1 and TRBJ2-1; 11 nucleotides align to TRBD2. This CDR3 contains 16 residues. Germline V gene sequence: CDR1 SGHRS, CDR2 YFSETQ. The junction had 4 bases not matched to a gene; V was cut back by 0 bases and J by 5 bases. The CDR3 is CASSLGLAGNNNEQFF. The DNA of the CDR3 is TGCGCCAGCAGCTTGGGACTAGCGGGGAATAACAATGAGCAGTTCTTC.

The V call is TRBV28, the J call TRBJ2-6; D uncertain. Trimming shortened V by 4 bases and J by 3 bases, and 7 bases separated the two germline ends. Germline-derived CDR1 and CDR2 are MDHEN and SYDVKM. This CDR3 has 14 residues. CDR3 amino acids: CASSSTGGANVLTF. The DNA of the CDR3 is TGTGCCAGCAGTTCGACGGGTGGGGCCAACGTCCTGACTTTC.

The CDR3 is CASSLAAVGEGEKLFF. CDR3 nucleotide sequence: TGTGCCAGCAGCTTAGCGGCGGTTGGGGAGGGGGAAAAACTGTTTTTT. The chain couples TRBV7-9 to TRBJ1-4, with D tentatively TRBD1 (5 bases). The CDR3 contains 16 residues. The germline V gene has CDR1 SEHNR and CDR2 FQNEAQ (reference sequence). V was cut by 0 bases and J by 8 bases, with 16 bases left in between.

V gene TRBV6-1 combines with J gene TRBJ2-7; D is unresolved. Germline V gives CDR1 MNHNS, CDR2 SASEGT. There are 11 residues in the CDR3. Deletions cut 8 bases from V and 3 bases from J, with 8 bases between. CDR3 in DNA: TGTGCCAGCCCTTCCTACTACGAGCAGTACTTC. Amino acids: CASPSYYEQYF.

The rearrangement links TRBV5-5 to TRBJ1-4, with D perhaps matching TRBD1 (6 bases). This CDR3 is built from 15 residues. Per germline, CDR1 SGHKS and CDR2 YYEKEE (reference sequence). V was clipped by 2 bases and J by 4 bases, with 12 bases between them. CDR3 residues: CASSFPTGFNEKLFF. CDR3 nucleotides: TGTGCCAGCAGCTTCCCGACAGGCTTTAATGAAAAACTGTTTTTT.

The chain joins TRBV7-9 to TRBJ1-3; D ambiguous. CDR3 length: 14 residues. With 1 base removed from V and 0 bases from J, the gap between germline ends came to 4 bases. In germline, CDR1 is SEHNR, CDR2 FQNEAQ (reference sequence). CDR3 sequence (DNA): TGTGCCAGCAGCTTAGGAGCCTCTGGAAACACCATATATTTT. Its protein product is CASSLGASGNTIYF.

The chain recombines TRBV19 with TRBJ2-7; tentative D call: TRBD2 (6 bases). CDR1 LNHDA and CDR2 SQIVND come from the germline V gene (reference sequence). The CDR3 is made up of 14 amino acids. The V gene lost 3 bases and the J gene lost 2 bases, with 11 bases spanning the gap. The CDR3 region is CASSMPSSAYEQYF. For the CDR3, the DNA is TGTGCCAGTAGTATGCCTTCTAGCGCCTACGAGCAGTACTTC. The complete variable domain, with remaining parts taken from reference TRBV19 and TRBJ2-7, reads DGGITQSPKYLFRKEGQNVTLSCEQNLNHDAMYWYRQDPGQGLRLIYYSQIVNDFQKGDIAEGYSVSREKKESFPLTVTSAQKNPTAFYLCASSMPSSAYEQYFGPGTRLTVT.

V usage is TRBV6-5 and J usage is TRBJ2-2; TRBD1 agrees at 10 bases. Germline V gives CDR1 MNHEY, CDR2 SVGAGI. Unmatched junction bases numbered 7, after V lost 6 bases and J lost 6 bases. This CDR3 contains 15 residues. DNA for the CDR3: TGTGCCAGCAGCCCCTCCGGGACAGGGGCCGGGGAGCTGTTTTTT. It specifies CASSPSGTGAGELFF.

J is TRBJ2-1 and V is TRBV7-6, with D perhaps TRBD2 (6 bases). V was cut by 5 bases and J by 2 bases, with 13 bases left in between. The germline V gene encodes CDR1 SGHVS and CDR2 FNYEAQ. This CDR3 spans 15 amino acids. CDR3 DNA: TGTGCCAGCAGCATTAGCGGAAATACCTACAATGAGCAGTTCTTC. Translated, it gives CASSISGNTYNEQFF.

This clone was found once. The gene calls are TRBV15 and TRBJ2-5; maybe TRBD2 (5 bases). The CDR3 spans 17 residues. Trimming stripped 0 bases from V and 4 bases from J, with 18 bases between. Germline values: CDR1 LNHNV, CDR2 YYDKDF (reference sequence). The CDR3 region is CATSRERNQGRGETQYF. The CDR3 coding sequence is TGTGCCACCAGCAGAGAGCGGAACCAAGGGAGAGGAGAGACCCAGTACTTC.

The V gene is TRBV7-2, the J gene TRBJ2-4; D not resolved. This CDR3 contains 18 residues. Germline CDR1 is SGHTA and CDR2 is FQGNSA. Trimming took off 2 bases at V and 0 bases at J, with 17 bases between the two ends. CDR3 nucleotides: TGTGCCAGCAGCTTAAATTCGGGCTTGCGGCTAGCCAAAAACATTCAGTACTTC. Its protein product is CASSLNSGLRLAKNIQYF. Full variable domain (remainder filled in from reference TRBV7-2 and TRBJ2-4): GAGVSQSPSNKVTEKGKDVELRCDPISGHTALYWYRQSLGQGLEFLIYFQGNSAPDKSGLPSDRFSAERTGGSVSTLTIQRTQQEDSAVYLCASSLNSGLRLAKNIQYFGAGTRLSVL.

To note about this clone: At the DNA level, this CDR3 is encoded by other sequences in the same sample as well. The DNA of the CDR3 is TGCGCCAGCAGCTTGCTGGGGAACACTGAAGCTTTCTTT. This gives the protein CASSLLGNTEAFF. The genes are TRBV5-1 and TRBJ1-1; D not certain. Trimming pared 1 base from V and 1 base from J, leaving 5 bases between. The CDR3 is 13 residues long. The germline CDR1 and CDR2 sequences are SGHRS and YFSETQ.

This chain uses TRBV25-1 with TRBJ1-1; 7 positions match TRBD1. J lost 3 bases, V lost 4 bases, and 5 bases had no gene match. Germline CDR1 MGHDK, CDR2 SYGVNS. The CDR3 contains 14 residues. Here the CDR3 reads CASSVTGWDTEAFF. CDR3 DNA: TGTGCCAGCAGTGTGACAGGGTGGGACACTGAAGCTTTCTTT.

CDR3 sequence: CASSWFNTGELFF. For the CDR3, the DNA is TGTGCCAGCAGCTGGTTTAACACCGGGGAGCTGTTTTTT. The chain joins TRBV7-2 to TRBJ2-2; the D is unclear. The germline V gene has CDR1 SGHTA and CDR2 FQGNSA. This CDR3 contains 13 residues. Trimming removed 4 bases from V and 2 bases from J, with 5 bases in between. Together with reference TRBV7-2 and TRBJ2-2, the CDR3 gives the full variable domain: GAGVSQSPSNKVTEKGKDVELRCDPISGHTALYWYRQSLGQGLEFLIYFQGNSAPDKSGLPSDRFSAERTGGSVSTLTIQRTQQEDSAVYLCASSWFNTGELFFGEGSRLTVL.

The rearrangement uses TRBV6-1 and TRBJ1-3; D unclear. The CDR3 spans 16 residues. Germline V CDR1 and CDR2: MNHNS, SASEGT. Trimming took off 3 bases at V and 2 bases at J, with 14 bases between the two ends. Here the CDR3 reads CASSEWAGDAGNTIYF. CDR3 sequence (DNA): TGTGCCAGCAGTGAGTGGGCAGGCGATGCTGGAAACACCATATATTTT.

The chain employs TRBV9 and TRBJ2-7; no definite D call. Germline lookup yields CDR1 SGDLS and CDR2 YYNGEE. This CDR3 contains 13 residues. Trimming took 4 bases from V and 4 from J, leaving 12 bases between them. The CDR3 loop reads CASSPAPLYEQYF. DNA of the CDR3: TGTGCCAGCAGCCCGGCCCCCCTTTACGAGCAGTACTTC.

This clone has just a few counts. In DNA, the CDR3 is TGTGCCAGCAGGGGGAACTCCTACGAGCAGTACTTC. Residues: CASRGNSYEQYF. J is TRBJ2-7 and V is TRBV2, with D uncertain. V was trimmed by 6 bases and J by 0 bases, leaving 6 bases between them. The CDR3 runs 12 residues. The germline gives CDR1 SNHLY, CDR2 FYNNEI.

The chain carries TRBV6-1 and TRBJ1-5; 8 bases fit TRBD1. Unmatched junction bases numbered 8, after V lost 6 bases and J lost 4 bases. The CDR3 consists of 15 residues. From germline, CDR1 is MNHNS and CDR2 SASEGT. This chain's CDR3 is CASSGDRGRNQPQHF. CDR3 DNA sequence: TGTGCCAGCAGCGGTGACAGGGGTCGTAATCAGCCCCAGCATTTT.

The V gene is TRBV6-1, the J gene TRBJ1-4; D gene unclear. Trimming shortened V by 1 base and J by 3 bases, and 12 bases separated the two germline ends. CDR1 is MNHNS, CDR2 SASEGT, per germline. The CDR3 loop spans 16 amino acids. CDR3 loop: CASSEVAGIANEKLFF. CDR3 nucleotide sequence: TGTGCCAGCAGTGAAGTTGCGGGGATTGCTAATGAAAAACTGTTTTTT.

The chain has TRBV29-1 and TRBJ2-3, with D perhaps being TRBD1 or TRBD2 (5 bases each). V was shortened by 7 bases and J by 4 bases, with 18 bases between the two germline ends. Germline V lookup: CDR1 SQVTM, CDR2 ANQGSEA. There are 14 residues in the CDR3. The CDR3 loop is CSAIQVSGADTQYF. CDR3 coding DNA: TGCAGCGCCATACAGGTCTCCGGGGCAGATACGCAGTATTTT.

CDR3 coding DNA: TGTGCCAGCAGGGGGTCCCTGGGAACGTTCTTC. Protein product: CASRGSLGTFF. The chain carries TRBV7-2 and TRBJ2-1; D remains unclear. Trimming cost V 6 bases and J 15 bases, with 15 bases left between them. The CDR3 covers 11 residues. In germline, CDR1 is SGHTA, CDR2 FQGNSA.

In regard to this clone: The identical CDR3 is also encoded by other nucleotide sequences in the sample. The rearrangement uses TRBV6-5 and TRBJ1-1; a possible D gene is TRBD1 (5 bases). Germline V gives CDR1 MNHEY, CDR2 SVGAGI. Trimming cost V 2 bases and J 4 bases, with 8 bases left between them. CDR3 length: 13 residues. In nucleotides, the CDR3 is TGTGCCAGCAGTTACGGGGGAGGCACTGAAGCTTTCTTT. Protein: CASSYGGGTEAFF.

With respect to this clone: The same CDR3 can be traced to other DNA sequences in this sample. The gene calls are TRBV11-2 and TRBJ2-7, with D hard to call. CDR1 is SGHAT and CDR2 is FQNNGV in the germline V gene. CDR3 length: 12 amino acids. The germline V and J ends were trimmed by 3 bases and 1 base, with 4 bases remaining between them. The CDR3 loop reads CASSFLSYEQYF. CDR3 DNA: TGTGCCAGCAGCTTTTTATCCTACGAGCAGTACTTC.

V gene TRBV19 combines with J gene TRBJ1-1; weak D call: TRBD1 (5 bases). The CDR3 runs 16 residues. The germline V and J ends were trimmed by 0 bases and 1 base, with 12 bases remaining between them. Looked up from germline, CDR1 is LNHDA and CDR2 is SQIVND (reference sequence). The CDR3 loop is CASSIDLTAANTEAFF. For the CDR3, the DNA is TGTGCCAGTAGTATAGATTTGACAGCTGCGAACACTGAAGCTTTCTTT.

V gene TRBV14 combines with J gene TRBJ2-2; D is possibly TRBD1 (6 bases). The CDR3 spans 18 residues. Trimming shortened V by 1 base and J by 7 bases, and 22 bases separated the two germline ends. CDR1 is SGHDN and CDR2 is FVKESK in the germline V gene. The CDR3 protein is CASSQGPKDNEGGGELFF. CDR3 sequence (DNA): TGTGCCAGCAGCCAAGGTCCCAAAGACAACGAAGGGGGCGGGGAGCTGTTTTTT.

This clone was counted only a few times. The chain couples TRBV19 to TRBJ1-5; possible D gene TRBD1, 5 bases. V lost 11 bases and J lost 3, with 20 bases in between. Germline CDR1 and CDR2: LNHDA and SQIVND (reference sequence). This CDR3 contains 15 residues. The CDR3 DNA sequence: TGTGCCGGAGGTACAGGCCGTCTTGACAATCAGCCCCAGCATTTT. Translated: CAGGTGRLDNQPQHF.

The chain is built from TRBV5-6 and TRBJ2-5; D could derive from TRBD1 or TRBD2 (5 bases each). Germline CDR1 and CDR2: SGHDT and YYEEEE. The CDR3 contains 15 residues. The germline V and J ends were trimmed by 0 bases and 0 bases, with 9 bases remaining between them. CDR3 residues: CASSLAGLNQETQYF. CDR3 nucleotide sequence: TGTGCCAGCAGCTTGGCGGGGCTTAACCAAGAGACCCAGTACTTC.

The V gene is TRBV15, the J gene TRBJ2-3; 10 bases line up with TRBD2. There are 17 residues in the CDR3. V lost 0 bases to trimming and J lost 1 base; unmatched junction nucleotides: 4. Germline values: CDR1 LNHNV, CDR2 YYDKDF (reference sequence). The CDR3 protein is CATSRDTGTSGTDTQYF. CDR3 bases: TGTGCCACCAGCAGAGACACCGGGACTAGCGGCACAGATACGCAGTATTTT.